These 7 T cell receptor beta chains were sequenced from one sample in a study of blood T cell repertoires in COVID-19. TCRdb's table, derived via immunoSEQ multiplex PCR, lists solely in-frame clones and lacks some. The repertoire holds under 200,000 clones, with 90% as singletons. Sequencing used peripheral blood. Receptors originate from a man aged 45-65 years with acute or convalescent COVID-19.

The rearrangement joins TRBV27 to TRBJ2-7; D not certain. The V gene lost 6 bases and the J gene lost 0 bases, with 15 bases spanning the gap. Germline V lookup: CDR1 MNHEY, CDR2 SMNVEV (reference sequence). The CDR3 is 15 amino acids. CDR3: CASRPLHTSSYEQYF. DNA of the CDR3: TGTGCCAGCAGACCCTTGCACACCAGCTCCTACGAGCAGTACTTC.

The V call is TRBV4-2, the J call TRBJ1-3, with D uncertain. The CDR3 is 16 amino acids. Germline-derived CDR1 and CDR2 are LGHNA and YNFKEQ. V gave up 0 bases and J gave up 2 bases, with 11 bases separating them. Here the CDR3 reads CASSQDGFRAGNTIYF. The CDR3 DNA sequence: TGTGCCAGCAGCCAAGATGGGTTCCGGGCTGGAAACACCATATATTTT.

The chain recombines TRBV18 with TRBJ2-5; 12 bases are shared with TRBD2. Germline lookup yields CDR1 KGHSH and CDR2 LQKENI. Losses at the gene ends were 7 bases for V and 1 base for J; bases not matched to a gene: 4. The CDR3 spans 15 residues. As DNA, the CDR3 is TGTGCCAGCTACCGGACTAGCGGGGCCCAAGAGACCCAGTACTTC. Translated: CASYRTSGAQETQYF. Full variable domain (missing parts from reference TRBV18 and TRBJ2-5): NAGVMQNPRHLVRRRGQEARLRCSPMKGHSHVYWYRQLPEEGLKFMVYLQKENIIDESGMPKERFSAEFPKEGPSILRIQQVVRGDSAAYFCASYRTSGAQETQYFGPGTRLLVL.

This clone has just a few counts. The chain uses TRBV29-1 and TRBJ1-1, with D possibly matching TRBD1 (5 bases). CDR1 is SQVTM, CDR2 ANQGSEA, per germline. This CDR3 has 12 residues. With 4 bases removed from V and 10 bases from J, the gap between germline ends came to 16 bases. CDR3 amino acids: CSVAGPAGPAFF. The CDR3 coding sequence is TGCAGCGTTGCGGGCCCGGCAGGGCCAGCTTTCTTT.

V and J are TRBV7-8 and TRBJ2-3; 11 bases line up with TRBD2. The CDR3 loop spans 18 amino acids. CDR1 and CDR2 from the germline V gene are SGHVS and FQNEAQ. J gave up 0 bases and V 2 bases, and 7 bases lay outside the gene matches. CDR3 residues: CASSLSIAGGLSTDTQYF. The CDR3 nucleotides are TGTGCCAGCAGCTTATCAATAGCGGGGGGGCTGAGCACAGATACGCAGTATTTT.

CDR3 nucleotides: TGCGCCAGCAGCCAAGACAGGGGCAATCAGCCCCAGCATTTT. This translates into CASSQDRGNQPQHF. The V gene is TRBV4-1, the J gene TRBJ1-5; maybe TRBD1 (5 bases). The CDR3 is made up of 14 amino acids. CDR1 is MGHRA, CDR2 YSYEKL, per germline. The V gene lost 0 bases and the J gene lost 2 bases, with 5 bases spanning the gap.

The CDR3 DNA reads as TGTGCCAGCAGCTTAGACAGAGACCGCCACACCGGGGAGCTGTTTTTT. Translation gives CASSLDRDRHTGELFF. The genes are TRBV7-2 and TRBJ2-2; D unresolved. The CDR3 consists of 16 residues. The germline CDR1 and CDR2 sequences are SGHTA and FQGNSA. The V and J ends lost 1 base and 3 bases respectively, with 12 bases between them. Full variable domain (outside the CDR3, taken from reference TRBV7-2 and TRBJ2-2): GAGVSQSPSNKVTEKGKDVELRCDPISGHTALYWYRQSLGQGLEFLIYFQGNSAPDKSGLPSDRFSAERTGGSVSTLTIQRTQQEDSAVYLCASSLDRDRHTGELFFGEGSRLTVL.